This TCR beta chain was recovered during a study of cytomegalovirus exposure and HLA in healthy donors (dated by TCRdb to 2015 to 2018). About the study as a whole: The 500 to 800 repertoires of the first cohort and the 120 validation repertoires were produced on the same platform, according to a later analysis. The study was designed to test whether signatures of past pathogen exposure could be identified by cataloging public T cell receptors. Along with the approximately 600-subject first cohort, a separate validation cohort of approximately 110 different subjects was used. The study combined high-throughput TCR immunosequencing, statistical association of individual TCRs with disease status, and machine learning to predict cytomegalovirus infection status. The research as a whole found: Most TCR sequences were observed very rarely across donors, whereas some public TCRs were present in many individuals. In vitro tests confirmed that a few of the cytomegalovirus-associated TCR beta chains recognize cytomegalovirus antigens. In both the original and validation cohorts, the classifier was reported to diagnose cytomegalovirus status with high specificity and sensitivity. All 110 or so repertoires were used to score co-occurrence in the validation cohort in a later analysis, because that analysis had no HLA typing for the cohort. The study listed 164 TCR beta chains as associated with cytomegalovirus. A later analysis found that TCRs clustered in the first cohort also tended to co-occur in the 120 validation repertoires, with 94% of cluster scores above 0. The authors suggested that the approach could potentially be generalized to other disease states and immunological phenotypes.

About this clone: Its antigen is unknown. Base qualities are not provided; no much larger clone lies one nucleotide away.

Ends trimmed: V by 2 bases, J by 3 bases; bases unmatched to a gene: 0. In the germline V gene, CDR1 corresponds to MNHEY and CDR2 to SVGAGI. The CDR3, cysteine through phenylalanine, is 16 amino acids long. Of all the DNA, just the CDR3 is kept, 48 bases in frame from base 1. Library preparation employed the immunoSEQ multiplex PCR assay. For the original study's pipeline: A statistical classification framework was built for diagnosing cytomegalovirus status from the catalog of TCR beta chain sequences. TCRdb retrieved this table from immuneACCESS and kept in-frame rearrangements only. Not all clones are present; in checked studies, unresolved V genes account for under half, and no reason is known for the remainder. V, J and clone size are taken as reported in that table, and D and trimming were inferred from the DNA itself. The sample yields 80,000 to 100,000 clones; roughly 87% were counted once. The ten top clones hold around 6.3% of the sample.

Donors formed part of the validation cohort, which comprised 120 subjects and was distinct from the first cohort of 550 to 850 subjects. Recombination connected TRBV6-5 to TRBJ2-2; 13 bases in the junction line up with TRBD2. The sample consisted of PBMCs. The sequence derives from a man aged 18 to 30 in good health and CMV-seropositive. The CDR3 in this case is CASSYGLAGDTGELFF. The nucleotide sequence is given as TGTGCCAGCAGTTACGGACTAGCGGGGGACACCGGGGAGCTGTTTTTT.